These 18 T cell receptor beta chains came from one sample sequenced in a study of T cells in Graves' hyperthyroidism and ophthalmopathy. Using RNA transcripts as the source, TCR beta CDR3 regions were amplified. HTBI primers were used for first-round RT-PCR of the TCR CDR3. TCRdb passed the multiplex PCR reads through MiXCR, listing each CDR3 protein once. The sample holds hundreds of thousands of distinct CDR3 sequences, over 12% seen once. Material for sequencing was blood. These receptors were collected from a man between 18 and 35 years old with Graves' ophthalmopathy.

This clonotype was recorded many times. This CDR3 reads CASRDGQGAKETQYF. The DNA for the CDR3 is TGTGCCAGCAGAGACGGACAGGGGGCGAAAGAGACCCAGTACTTC. The chain carries TRBV13 and TRBJ2-5, with TRBD1 matching over 11 bases. V gave up 6 bases and J gave up 3 bases; unmatched junction bases: 6. Germline V CDR1 and CDR2: PRHDT, FYEKMQ (reference sequence). The CDR3 extends over 15 amino acids. The full variable domain, rest sourced from reference TRBV13 and TRBJ2-5, is AAGVIQSPRHLIKEKRETATLKCYPIPRHDTVYWYQQGPGQDPQFLISFYEKMQSDKGSIPDRFSAQQFSDYHSELNMSSLELGDSALYFCASRDGQGAKETQYFGPGTRLLVL.

The V and J genes are TRBV27 and TRBJ1-1; D is unresolved. CDR1 and CDR2 from the germline V gene are MNHEY and SMNVEV (reference sequence). The CDR3 extends over 11 amino acids. Between the trimmed V and J ends, which lost 4 bases and 10 bases, there was a span of 10 bases. This CDR3 is CASSSQLGAFF. The CDR3, as DNA: TGTGCCAGCAGTTCCCAACTGGGAGCTTTCTTT.

This clonotype appeared many times. This chain links TRBV27 with TRBJ1-5, with 7 bases aligning to TRBD1. CDR3 length: 14 amino acids. Germline-derived CDR1 and CDR2 are MNHEY and SMNVEV (reference sequence). V lost 3 bases, J lost 5 bases, and 4 bases stayed unmatched. Here the CDR3 reads CASSLRGLDQPQHF. The CDR3 DNA sequence: TGTGCCAGCAGTTTGAGGGGGCTGGATCAGCCCCAGCATTTT.

This clonotype was observed at least ten times. The chain joins TRBV3-1 to TRBJ2-1; D call uncertain. CDR3 length: 14 amino acids. Germline lookup yields CDR1 LGHDT and CDR2 YNNKEL (reference sequence). The V gene lost 0 bases and the J gene lost 5 bases, with 8 bases spanning the gap. The DNA of the CDR3 is TGTGCCAGCAGCCAAGATCTTAGTCACAATGAGCAGTTCTTC. Translated, it gives CASSQDLSHNEQFF.

Comment on this clonotype: It is likely a read error, because the conserved phenylalanine at the end of the CDR3 is missing. J is TRBJ1-6 and V is TRBV6-1; maybe TRBD1 (5 bases). This CDR3 region has 14 residues. From germline, CDR1 is MNHNS and CDR2 SASEGT. The germline V and J ends were trimmed by 6 bases and 7 bases, with 13 bases remaining between them. CDR3 coding DNA: TGTGCCAGCAGGGCCGGGACGGAAAATTCACCCCTCCACTCT. Translated: CASRAGTENSPLHS.

This clonotype was counted ten times or more. V usage is TRBV6-5 and J usage is TRBJ1-2; TRBD1 might be the D (6 bases). Germline CDR1 and CDR2: MNHEY and SVGAGI. The CDR3 runs to 16 residues. V gave up 2 bases and J gave up 4 bases, with 17 bases separating them. The DNA of the CDR3 is TGTGCCAGCAGTTACCCGCCGGGGGCGGGGGGCTATGGCTACACCTTC. Translation: CASSYPPGAGGYGYTF.

This sequence joins TRBV12-3 or TRBV12-4 and TRBJ2-4, with D possibly TRBD2 on 6 matching bases. The CDR3 loop spans 14 amino acids. With 6 bases removed from V and 8 bases from J, the gap between germline ends came to 17 bases. CDR3 sequence: CASRPGETWDIQYF. For the CDR3, the DNA is TGTGCCAGCAGACCGGGGGAAACATGGGACATTCAGTACTTC.

This clonotype was recorded many times. This chain connects TRBV7-2 to TRBJ2-7; D is possibly TRBD2 (5 bases). The CDR3 runs to 15 residues. Trimming took 2 bases from V and 0 from J, leaving 11 bases between them. Germline lookup yields CDR1 SGHTA and CDR2 FQGNSA. CDR3 bases: TGTGCCAGCAGCTTAAGGTTGGGGAGCTCCTACGAGCAGTACTTC. Translated: CASSLRLGSSYEQYF.

This clonotype was picked up many times. The chain couples TRBV3-1 to TRBJ2-1, with 7 bases fitting TRBD1. CDR3 size: 12 residues. From germline, CDR1 is LGHDT and CDR2 YNNKEL (reference sequence). Losses at the gene ends were 2 bases for V and 14 bases for J; bases not matched to a gene: 6. The CDR3 bases are TGTGCCAGCAGCCAAAGGGACAGAGGGAAGTTCTTC. This translates into CASSQRDRGKFF.

About this clonotype itself: The junction differs from germline at one of its ends, possibly a read error. The CDR3 region is CASSLLPTREQQYF. The CDR3 DNA is TGCGCCAGCAGCTTGCTTCCAACCCGGGAGCAGCAGTACTTC. The rearrangement uses TRBV13 and TRBJ2-7; weak D call: TRBD2 (6 bases). The CDR3 spans 14 residues. Per the germline V gene, CDR1 is PRHDT and CDR2 is FYEKMQ (reference sequence).

With regard to this clonotype: One end of the junction is discordant with germline, which a read error may explain. The chain combines TRBV27 with TRBJ1-1; D is perhaps TRBD1 (5 bases). This CDR3 comprises 15 residues. Germline CDR1 and CDR2: MNHEY and SMNVEV (reference sequence). Here the CDR3 DNA reads TGTGCCAGCAGTGCCTTCCAGGGCCTGAAGACTGAAGCTTTCTTT. Translation: CASSAFQGLKTEAFF.

This clonotype showed up just a few times. The CDR3 region is CASTKNRDTYTGELFF. Here the CDR3 DNA reads TGTGCCAGCACCAAGAACCGGGACACTTACACCGGGGAGCTGTTTTTT. The chain joins TRBV27 to TRBJ2-2; TRBD1 is a possible D gene (6 bases). Trimming removed 7 bases at V and 3 bases at J, with 18 bases between. Germline CDR1 is MNHEY and CDR2 is SMNVEV (reference sequence). This CDR3 has 16 residues.

The chain recombines TRBV20-1 with TRBJ2-3; 7 bases map to TRBD2. The CDR3 length is 11 residues. Looked up from germline, CDR1 is DFQATT and CDR2 is SNEGSKA (reference sequence). Losses at the gene ends were 7 bases for V and 4 bases for J; bases not matched to a gene: 2. The chain's CDR3 is CSGRGSDTQYF. CDR3 coding DNA: TGCAGTGGGCGGGGGTCAGATACGCAGTATTTT.

This clonotype was seen many times. This chain's CDR3 is CASSGAVGAQETQYF. CDR3 bases: TGTGCCAGCAGTGGGGCGGTGGGGGCTCAAGAGACCCAGTACTTC. V gene TRBV12-3 or TRBV12-4 combines with J gene TRBJ2-5; a weak D match, TRBD1 (6 bases). The V end lost 5 bases, the J end lost 2 bases, and 15 bases lay between the germline ends. This CDR3 has 15 amino acids.

This clonotype was seen more than once but under ten times. The J gene is TRBJ2-7, the V gene TRBV20-1, with D perhaps matching TRBD2 (5 bases). From germline, CDR1 is DFQATT and CDR2 SNEGSKA (reference sequence). CDR3 length: 14 amino acids. V lost 7 bases to trimming and J lost 0 bases, with 16 bases between them. CDR3 in amino acids: CSGRSASSSYEQYF. CDR3 sequence (DNA): TGCAGTGGGAGGTCGGCGTCGAGCTCCTACGAGCAGTACTTC.

Many counts were recorded for this clonotype. The CDR3 sequence: CASSPVHSYEQYF. Written as DNA, the CDR3 is TGTGCCAGCAGCCCCGTGCATTCCTACGAGCAGTACTTC. The rearrangement uses TRBV11-2 and TRBJ2-7; D gene ambiguous. V lost 5 bases, J lost 1 base, and 9 bases lay in between. The length of the CDR3 is 13 residues. Germline V gene sequence: CDR1 SGHAT, CDR2 FQNNGV.

In its sample, this clonotype was seen many times. The chain employs TRBV6-1 and TRBJ1-5; 7 bases line up with TRBD1. V dropped 7 bases and J dropped 5; count of bases not matched to a gene: 5. The CDR3 is 13 amino acids. The germline V gene encodes CDR1 MNHNS and CDR2 SASEGT. The CDR3 bases are TGTGCCAGCACCCCCACAGGGGATCAGCCCCAGCATTTT. Encoded protein: CASTPTGDQPQHF.

This clonotype appeared many times. This chain uses TRBV27 with TRBJ2-7, with D possibly TRBD2 on 6 matching bases. Trimming stripped 5 bases from V and 7 bases from J, with 12 bases between. Germline V lookup: CDR1 MNHEY, CDR2 SMNVEV (reference sequence). This CDR3 spans 12 amino acids. This chain's CDR3 is CASSPSRGEQYF. The CDR3 DNA reads as TGTGCCAGCAGTCCATCTCGGGGGGAGCAGTACTTC.